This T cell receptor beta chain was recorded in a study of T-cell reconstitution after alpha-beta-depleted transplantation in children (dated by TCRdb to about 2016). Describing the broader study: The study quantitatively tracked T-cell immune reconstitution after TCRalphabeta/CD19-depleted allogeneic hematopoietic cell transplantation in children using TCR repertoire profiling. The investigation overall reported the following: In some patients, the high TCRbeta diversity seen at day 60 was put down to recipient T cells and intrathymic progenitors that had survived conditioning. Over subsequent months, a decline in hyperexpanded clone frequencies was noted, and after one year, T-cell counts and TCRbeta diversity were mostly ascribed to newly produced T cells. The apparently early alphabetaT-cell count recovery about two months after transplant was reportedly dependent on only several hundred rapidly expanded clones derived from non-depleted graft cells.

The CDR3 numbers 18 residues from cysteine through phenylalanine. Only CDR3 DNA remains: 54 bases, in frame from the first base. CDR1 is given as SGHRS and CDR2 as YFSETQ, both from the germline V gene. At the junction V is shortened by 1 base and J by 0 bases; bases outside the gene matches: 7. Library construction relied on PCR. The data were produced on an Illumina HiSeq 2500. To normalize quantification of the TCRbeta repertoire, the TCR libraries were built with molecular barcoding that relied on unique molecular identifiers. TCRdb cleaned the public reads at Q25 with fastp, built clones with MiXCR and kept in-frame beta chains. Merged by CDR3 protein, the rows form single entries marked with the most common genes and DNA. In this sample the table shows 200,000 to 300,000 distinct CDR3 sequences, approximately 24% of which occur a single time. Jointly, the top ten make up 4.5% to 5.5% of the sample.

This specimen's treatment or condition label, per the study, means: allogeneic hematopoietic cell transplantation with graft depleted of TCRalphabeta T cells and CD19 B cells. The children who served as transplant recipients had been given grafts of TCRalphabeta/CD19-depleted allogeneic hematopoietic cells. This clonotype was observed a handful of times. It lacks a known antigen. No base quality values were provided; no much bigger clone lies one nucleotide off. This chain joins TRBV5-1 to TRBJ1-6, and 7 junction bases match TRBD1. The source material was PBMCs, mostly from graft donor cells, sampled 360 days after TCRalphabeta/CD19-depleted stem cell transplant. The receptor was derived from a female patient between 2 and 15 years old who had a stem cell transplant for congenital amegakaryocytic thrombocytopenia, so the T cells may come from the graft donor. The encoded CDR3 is CASSLNPRDSSYNSPLHF. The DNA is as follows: TGCGCCAGCAGCTTGAACCCCAGGGACAGCTCCTATAATTCACCCCTCCACTTT.